The 6 T cell receptor beta chains in this list originate from one sample, sequenced in a study of shared clonotypes between healthy human individuals. The naive CD8 population came from CD45RO-negative cells selected for CCR7, without terminally differentiated effector memory CD45RA+ cells. Produced via immunoSEQ multiplex PCR; TCRdb's table is partial and in-frame only. This repertoire shows a few million clones, 90% to 95% found once; its top ten account for 1.5% to 2%. The sample consisted of naive CD8+ T cells from PBMCs. Receptor source: a man aged 18 to 30 in good health. Some clones in this sample may be carry-over from other donors' samples.

The genes are TRBV28 and TRBJ2-1, with TRBD2 matching over 14 bases. Germline CDR1 reads MDHEN; CDR2 reads SYDVKM. V gave up 7 bases and J gave up 9 bases; unmatched junction bases: 5. CDR3 length: 14 amino acids. The CDR3 loop is CASTTSGRGGEQFF. In nucleotides, the CDR3 is TGTGCCAGCACGACTAGCGGGAGGGGGGGTGAGCAGTTCTTC.

This clone was recorded once. This chain links TRBV4-1 with TRBJ1-1, with a possible D match to TRBD1 (5 bases). V was clipped by 0 bases and J by 3 bases, with 11 bases between them. The CDR3 contains 15 residues. Germline V CDR1 and CDR2: MGHRA, YSYEKL. Here the CDR3 DNA reads TGCGCCAGCAGCCAAGATTGGGGGGTAGACACTGAAGCTTTCTTT. Residues: CASSQDWGVDTEAFF.

The chain employs TRBV19 and TRBJ2-1; tentatively, D is TRBD2 (5 bases). The CDR3 length is 12 residues. The germline V gene encodes CDR1 LNHDA and CDR2 SQIVND (reference sequence). Trimming left V 6 bases short and J 9 bases short, with 12 bases between. The CDR3 nucleotides read TGTGCCAGTAGGCTCAATAGCGTTGAGCAGTTCTTC. The encoded protein is CASRLNSVEQFF.

This rearrangement joins TRBV14 to TRBJ1-2; D call uncertain. This CDR3 is built from 15 residues. The germline CDR1 and CDR2 sequences are SGHDN and FVKESK. V was cut by 0 bases and J by 1 base, with 9 bases left in between. The CDR3 sequence: CASSQDTGLNYGYTF. The CDR3 DNA is TGTGCCAGCAGCCAAGATACGGGCCTTAACTATGGCTACACCTTC.

The chain recombines TRBV27 with TRBJ2-3, with 8 bases that match TRBD2. CDR3 length: 16 residues. Germline loops: CDR1 MNHEY, CDR2 SMNVEV (reference sequence). V was pared by 6 bases and J by 5 bases, with 13 bases of the junction left unmatched. The CDR3 reads CASRWASGLKLDTQYF. The CDR3 nucleotides read TGTGCCAGCAGGTGGGCTAGCGGGCTTAAGTTAGATACGCAGTATTTT.

This clone came up once. V is TRBV29-1 and J is TRBJ1-2; TRBD1 matches 7 bases. Germline V gene data show CDR1 as SQVTM and CDR2 as ANQGSEA. Trimming removed 4 bases from V and 4 bases from J; junction bases left unmatched: 6. The CDR3 is 13 amino acids. The CDR3 nucleotides are TGCAGCGTTGCAGGGGGAGGGCCCTATGGCTACACCTTC. Translated, it gives CSVAGGGPYGYTF.